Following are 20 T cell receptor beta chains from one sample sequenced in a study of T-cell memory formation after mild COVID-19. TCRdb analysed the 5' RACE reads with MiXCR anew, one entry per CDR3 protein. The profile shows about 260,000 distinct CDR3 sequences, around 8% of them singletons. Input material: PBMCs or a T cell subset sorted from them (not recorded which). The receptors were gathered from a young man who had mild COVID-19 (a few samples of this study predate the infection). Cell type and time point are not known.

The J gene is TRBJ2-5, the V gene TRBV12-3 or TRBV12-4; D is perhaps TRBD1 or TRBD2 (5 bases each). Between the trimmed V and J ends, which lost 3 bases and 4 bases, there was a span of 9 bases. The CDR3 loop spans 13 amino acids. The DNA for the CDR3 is TGTGCCAGCAGTTTTCCCGGGACAGAGACCCAGTACTTC. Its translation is CASSFPGTETQYF.

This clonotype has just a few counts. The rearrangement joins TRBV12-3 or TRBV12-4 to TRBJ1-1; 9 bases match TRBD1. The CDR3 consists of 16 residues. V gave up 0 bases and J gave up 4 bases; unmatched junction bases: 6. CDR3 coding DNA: TGTGCCAGCAGTTTAGCGCGAGGGACAGGGAGCACTGAAGCTTTCTTT. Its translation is CASSLARGTGSTEAFF.

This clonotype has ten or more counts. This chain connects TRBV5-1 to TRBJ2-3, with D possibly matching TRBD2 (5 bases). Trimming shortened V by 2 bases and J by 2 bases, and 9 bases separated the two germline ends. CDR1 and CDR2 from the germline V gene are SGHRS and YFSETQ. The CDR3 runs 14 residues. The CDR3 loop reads CASSFTLATDTQYF. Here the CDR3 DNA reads TGCGCCAGCAGCTTCACGCTAGCCACAGATACGCAGTATTTT.

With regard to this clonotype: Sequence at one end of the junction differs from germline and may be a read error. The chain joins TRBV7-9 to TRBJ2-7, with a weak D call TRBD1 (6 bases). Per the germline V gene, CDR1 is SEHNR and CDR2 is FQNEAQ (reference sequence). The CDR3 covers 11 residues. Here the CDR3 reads CASSTQGWSTF. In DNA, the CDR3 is TGTGCCAGCAGCACCCAGGGGTGGTCAACCTTC.

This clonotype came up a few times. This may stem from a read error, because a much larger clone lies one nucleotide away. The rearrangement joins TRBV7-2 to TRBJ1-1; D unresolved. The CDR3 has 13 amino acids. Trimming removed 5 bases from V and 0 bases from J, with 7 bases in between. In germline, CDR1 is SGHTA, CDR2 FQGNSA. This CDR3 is CASSAYMNTEAFF. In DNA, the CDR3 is TGTGCCAGCAGCGCATACATGAACACTGAAGCTTTCTTT. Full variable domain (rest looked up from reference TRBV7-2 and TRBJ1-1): GAGVSQSPSNKVTEKGKDVELRCDPISGHTALYWYRQSLGQGLEFLIYFQGNSAPDKSGLPSDRFSAERTGGSVSTLTIQRTQQEDSAVYLCASSAYMNTEAFFGQGTRLTVV.

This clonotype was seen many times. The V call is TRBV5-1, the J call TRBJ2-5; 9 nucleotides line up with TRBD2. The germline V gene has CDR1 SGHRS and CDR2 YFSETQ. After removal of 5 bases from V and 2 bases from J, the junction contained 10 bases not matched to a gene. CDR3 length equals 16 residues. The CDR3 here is CASRPQTSGTQETQYF. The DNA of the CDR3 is TGCGCCAGCAGACCCCAGACTAGCGGAACACAAGAGACCCAGTACTTC. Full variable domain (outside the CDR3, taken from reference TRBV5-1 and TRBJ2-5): KAGVTQTPRYLIKTRGQQVTLSCSPISGHRSVSWYQQTPGQGLQFLFEYFSETQRNKGNFPGRFSGRQFSNSRSEMNVSTLELGDSALYLCASRPQTSGTQETQYFGPGTRLLVL.

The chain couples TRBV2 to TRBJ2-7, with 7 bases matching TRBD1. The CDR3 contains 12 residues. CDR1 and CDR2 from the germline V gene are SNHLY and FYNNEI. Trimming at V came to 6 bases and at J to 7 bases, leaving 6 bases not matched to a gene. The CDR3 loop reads CASSGDSGEQYV. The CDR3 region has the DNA TGTGCCAGCAGCGGGGACAGTGGAGAGCAGTACGTC.

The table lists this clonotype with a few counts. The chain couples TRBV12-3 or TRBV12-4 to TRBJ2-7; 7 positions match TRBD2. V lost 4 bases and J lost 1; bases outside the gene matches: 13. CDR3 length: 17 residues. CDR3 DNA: TGTGCCAGCAGTTCTCGAAAGTGGCGGGGGAGTTCCTACGAGCAGTACGTC. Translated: CASSSRKWRGSSYEQYV.

In DNA form, the CDR3 reads TGTGCCAGCAGCTTACCTTGGTCCCTGACGTTCCAAGAGACCCAGTACTTC. Protein sequence: CASSLPWSLTFQETQYF. The chain employs TRBV7-2 and TRBJ2-5; D gene ambiguous. The V gene lost 2 bases and the J gene lost 1 base, with 17 bases spanning the gap. CDR1 is SGHTA and CDR2 is FQGNSA in the germline V gene. This CDR3 spans 17 amino acids.

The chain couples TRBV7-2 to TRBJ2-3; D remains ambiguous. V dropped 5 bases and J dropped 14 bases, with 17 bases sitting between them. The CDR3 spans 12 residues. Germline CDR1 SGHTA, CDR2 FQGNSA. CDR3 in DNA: TGTGCCAGCAGCCCTATCGGCAGGACCCGGTATTTT. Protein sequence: CASSPIGRTRYF.

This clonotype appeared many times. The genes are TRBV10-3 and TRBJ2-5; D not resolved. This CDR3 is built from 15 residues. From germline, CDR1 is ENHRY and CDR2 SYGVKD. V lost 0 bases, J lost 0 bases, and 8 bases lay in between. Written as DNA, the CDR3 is TGTGCCATCAGTGAGTCGAGGCAGAACCAAGAGACCCAGTACTTC. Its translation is CAISESRQNQETQYF.

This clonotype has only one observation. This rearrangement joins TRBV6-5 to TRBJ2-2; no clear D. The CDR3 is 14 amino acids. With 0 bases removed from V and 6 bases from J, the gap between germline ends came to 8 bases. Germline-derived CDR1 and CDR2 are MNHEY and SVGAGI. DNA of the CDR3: TGTGCCAGCAGTTACTCGAAGGTGCCCGGGGAGCTGTTTTTT. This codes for CASSYSKVPGELFF.

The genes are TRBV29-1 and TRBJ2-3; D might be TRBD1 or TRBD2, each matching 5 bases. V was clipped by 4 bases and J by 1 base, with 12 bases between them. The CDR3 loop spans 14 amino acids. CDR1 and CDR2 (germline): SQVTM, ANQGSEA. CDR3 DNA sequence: TGCAGCGTTGTTCGGGGCAGCCGCACAGATACGCAGTATTTT. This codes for CSVVRGSRTDTQYF.

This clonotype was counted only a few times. The CDR3 loop is CASSSGGRTEAFF. Written as DNA, the CDR3 is TGTGCCAGCAGTTCAGGGGGTAGGACTGAAGCTTTCTTT. This chain uses TRBV12-3 or TRBV12-4 with TRBJ1-1; TRBD1 agrees at 7 bases. The CDR3 sequence is 13 residues long. With V trimmed by 4 bases and J by 5 bases, 4 bases remained unmatched.

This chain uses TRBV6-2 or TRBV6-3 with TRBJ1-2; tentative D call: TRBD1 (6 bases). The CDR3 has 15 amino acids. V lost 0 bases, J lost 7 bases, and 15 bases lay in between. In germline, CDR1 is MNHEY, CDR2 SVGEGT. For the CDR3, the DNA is TGTGCCAGCAGTTACTCGCGGGGGGCGATCTCTGGCTACACCTTC. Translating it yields CASSYSRGAISGYTF.

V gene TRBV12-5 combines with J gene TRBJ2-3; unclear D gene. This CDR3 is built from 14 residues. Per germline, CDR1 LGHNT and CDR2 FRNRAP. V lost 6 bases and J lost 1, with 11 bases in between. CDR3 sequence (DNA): TGTGCTAGTGGACGGAGCGACGGCACAGATACGCAGTATTTT. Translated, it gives CASGRSDGTDTQYF. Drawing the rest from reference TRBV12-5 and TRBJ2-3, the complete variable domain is DARVTQTPRHKVTEMGQEVTMRCQPILGHNTVFWYRQTMMQGLELLAYFRNRAPLDDSGMPKDRFSAEMPDATLATLKIQPSEPRDSAVYFCASGRSDGTDTQYFGPGTRLTVL.

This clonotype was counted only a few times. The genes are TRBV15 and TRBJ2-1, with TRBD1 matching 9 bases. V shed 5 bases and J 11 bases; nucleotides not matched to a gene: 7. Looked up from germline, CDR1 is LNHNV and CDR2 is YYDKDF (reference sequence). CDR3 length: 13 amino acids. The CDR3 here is CATSGGTGPKQFF. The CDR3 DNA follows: TGTGCCACCAGCGGGGGGACAGGGCCTAAGCAGTTCTTC.

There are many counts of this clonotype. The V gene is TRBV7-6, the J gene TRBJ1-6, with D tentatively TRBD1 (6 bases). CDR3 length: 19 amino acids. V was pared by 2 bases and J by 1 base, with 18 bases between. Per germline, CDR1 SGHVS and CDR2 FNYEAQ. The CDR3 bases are TGTGCCAGCAGCTTAAAGTCGCAGGGGCTGAGGTCCTATAATTCACCCCTCCACTTT. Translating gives CASSLKSQGLRSYNSPLHF.

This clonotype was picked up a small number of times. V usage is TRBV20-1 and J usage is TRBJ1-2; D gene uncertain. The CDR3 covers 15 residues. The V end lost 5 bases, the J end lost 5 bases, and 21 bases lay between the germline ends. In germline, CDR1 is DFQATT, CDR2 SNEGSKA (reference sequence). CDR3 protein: CSALALGSPTYGYTF. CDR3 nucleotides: TGCAGTGCTCTAGCCTTAGGAAGTCCTACTTATGGCTACACCTTC.

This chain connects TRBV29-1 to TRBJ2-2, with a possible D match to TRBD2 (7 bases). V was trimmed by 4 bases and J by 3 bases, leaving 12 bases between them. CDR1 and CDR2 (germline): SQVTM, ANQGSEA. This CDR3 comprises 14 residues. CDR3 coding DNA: TGCAGCGTTGCGGGGGGCCTGGACACCGGGGAGCTGTTTTTT. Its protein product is CSVAGGLDTGELFF.